Below, 21 T cell receptor beta chains from the same sample are listed, as sequenced in a study of control samples from healthy donors and cancer patients. Assay used: immunoSEQ multiplex PCR; TCRdb lists only in-frame clones, some missing. The sample lists approximately 140,000 clones, around nine tenths occurring once. The sequenced material came from blood. These receptors came from a woman in her twenties or thirties in good health.

V and J are TRBV18 and TRBJ1-5; D unclear. V dropped 0 bases and J dropped 6 bases, with 3 bases sitting between them. The CDR3 contains 12 residues. Germline V CDR1 and CDR2: KGHSH, LQKENI. CDR3: CASSPPSQPQHF. In DNA, the CDR3 is TGTGCCAGCTCACCACCGAGTCAGCCCCAGCATTTT.

The J gene is TRBJ1-1, the V gene TRBV10-3, with D possibly being TRBD1 (6 bases). The CDR3 has 14 amino acids. Trimming stripped 5 bases from V and 2 bases from J, with 12 bases between. Per germline, CDR1 ENHRY and CDR2 SYGVKD. The CDR3 protein is CAISLNRDNTEAFF. CDR3 nucleotides: TGTGCCATCAGTTTAAACAGGGACAACACTGAAGCTTTCTTT.

V usage is TRBV6-4 and J usage is TRBJ2-2, with 8 bases aligning to TRBD2. The CDR3 sequence is 13 residues long. Germline-derived CDR1 and CDR2 are MRHNA and SNTAGT. With V trimmed by 5 bases and J by 4 bases, 0 bases remained unmatched. Here the CDR3 reads CASSSGSTGELFF. The DNA for the CDR3 is TGTGCCAGCAGTAGCGGGAGCACCGGGGAGCTGTTTTTT.

This clone was detected many times. The V and J genes are TRBV5-6 and TRBJ1-4; D unclear. The V gene lost 2 bases and the J gene lost 5 bases, with 16 bases spanning the gap. The CDR3 loop spans 16 amino acids. Germline V gene data show CDR1 as SGHDT and CDR2 as YYEEEE. CDR3 in amino acids: CASSFRRVKENEKLFF. CDR3 coding DNA: TGTGCCAGCAGCTTCAGGCGGGTCAAGGAGAATGAAAAACTGTTTTTT.

The chain carries TRBV6-2 or TRBV6-3 and TRBJ1-5, with D unclear. The V gene's germline CDR1 is MNHEY and CDR2 SVGEGT. V was pared by 5 bases and J by 7 bases, with 12 bases between. The CDR3 runs 13 residues. CDR3 protein: CASSDRSYQPQHF. DNA of the CDR3: TGTGCCAGCAGTGACCGCAGTTACCAGCCCCAGCATTTT.

The gene calls are TRBV6-5 and TRBJ2-7; no firm D call. Per germline, CDR1 MNHEY and CDR2 SVGAGI. The CDR3 has 14 residues. V lost 6 bases and J lost 5, with 17 bases in between. The CDR3: CASSPRVSQNEQYF. CDR3 DNA sequence: TGTGCCAGCAGCCCCCGGGTGAGCCAAAACGAGCAGTACTTC.

The CDR3 region is CASSQDRTGANYGYTF. The DNA for the CDR3 is TGTGCCAGCAGCCAAGATCGGACGGGAGCTAACTATGGCTACACCTTC. The chain couples TRBV3-1 (or the pseudogene TRBV3-2) to TRBJ1-2; D remains unclear. Germline V gene sequence: CDR1 LGHDT, CDR2 YNNKEL (reference sequence). The CDR3 covers 16 residues. V lost 0 bases, J lost 0 bases, and 11 bases lay in between.

V gene TRBV9 combines with J gene TRBJ1-1, with D tentatively TRBD1 (5 bases). The CDR3 sequence is 15 residues long. Looked up from germline, CDR1 is SGDLS and CDR2 is YYNGEE. Trimming took off 2 bases at V and 5 bases at J, with 16 bases between the two ends. Here the CDR3 reads CASSVNQGGVTEAFF. The CDR3, as DNA: TGTGCCAGCAGCGTTAACCAGGGTGGAGTAACTGAAGCTTTCTTT.

This rearrangement joins TRBV11-2 to TRBJ1-2, with D uncertain. The CDR3 has 15 residues. The germline gives CDR1 SGHAT, CDR2 FQNNGV. With 4 bases removed from V and 0 bases from J, the gap between germline ends came to 12 bases. CDR3 DNA sequence: TGTGCCAGCAGCTCCCTACTTCCTCCTAACTATGGCTACACCTTC. Its translation is CASSSLLPPNYGYTF.

In regard to this clone: This specimen includes other DNA sequences encoding the same CDR3. The J gene is TRBJ1-1, the V gene TRBV5-1; the D is unclear. Germline CDR1 is SGHRS and CDR2 is YFSETQ. V lost 4 bases and J 1 base, leaving 11 bases between the germline ends. The CDR3 loop spans 14 amino acids. The CDR3 here is CASSLGRQNTEAFF. For the CDR3, the DNA is TGCGCCAGCAGCCTTGGACGGCAGAACACTGAAGCTTTCTTT.

This clone was observed a single time. The chain recombines TRBV5-1 with TRBJ1-1, with no clear D. V shed 0 bases and J shed 5 bases, with 5 bases lying between them. This CDR3 region has 12 residues. CDR1 and CDR2 (germline): SGHRS, YFSETQ. CDR3 region: CASSLEATEAFF. In DNA, the CDR3 is TGCGCCAGCAGCTTGGAGGCGACTGAAGCTTTCTTT.

The gene calls are TRBV27 and TRBJ1-5, with TRBD1 identical over 8 bases. The V gene's germline CDR1 is MNHEY and CDR2 SMNVEV (reference sequence). The CDR3 has 15 residues. The J segment lost 7 bases and the V segment lost 3 bases, leaving 8 bases of the junction unmatched. The CDR3 sequence: CASSLGGQVGQPQHF. CDR3 sequence (DNA): TGTGCCAGCAGTTTGGGGGGACAGGTCGGCCAGCCCCAGCATTTT.

The CDR3 nucleotides read TGTGCCAGCAGTTTCGGGACTAGCGGGAGCCACGAGCAGTACTTC. Its protein product is CASSFGTSGSHEQYF. The V and J genes are TRBV6-5 and TRBJ2-7, with 14 bases identical to TRBD2. The germline V gene encodes CDR1 MNHEY and CDR2 SVGAGI. The CDR3 length is 15 residues. V lost 4 bases and J lost 5; bases outside the gene matches: 4.

J is TRBJ2-6 and V is TRBV14; TRBD2 aligns across 7 bases. V dropped 1 base and J dropped 1; count of bases not matched to a gene: 1. Germline CDR1 is SGHDN and CDR2 is FVKESK. This CDR3 comprises 16 residues. CDR3 nucleotides: TGTGCCAGCAGCCAAGTGCGGGGGTCTGGGGCCAACGTCCTGACTTTC. This gives the protein CASSQVRGSGANVLTF.

This clone was counted a single time. This chain uses TRBV3-1 (or the pseudogene TRBV3-2) with TRBJ2-5; tentative D call: TRBD1 (6 bases). This CDR3 region has 15 residues. Trimming removed 1 base from V and 5 bases from J, with 14 bases in between. Germline CDR1 and CDR2: LGHDT and YNNKEL (reference sequence). CDR3: CASSQVWGQGETQYF. For the CDR3, the DNA is TGTGCCAGCAGCCAAGTTTGGGGGCAGGGGGAGACCCAGTACTTC.

CDR3 nucleotide sequence: TGTGCCAGCAGTACAAGGACAGGGGCCGTGGAGACCCAGTACTTC. Protein product: CASSTRTGAVETQYF. This rearrangement joins TRBV27 to TRBJ2-5; 9 bases match TRBD1. The CDR3 loop spans 15 amino acids. V lost 5 bases and J lost 5; bases outside the gene matches: 9. The germline V gene encodes CDR1 MNHEY and CDR2 SMNVEV (reference sequence).

The V and J genes are TRBV15 and TRBJ2-5, with a possible D match to TRBD2 (6 bases). Trimming stripped 0 bases from V and 5 bases from J, with 13 bases between. Germline values: CDR1 LNHNV, CDR2 YYDKDF (reference sequence). The CDR3 extends over 15 amino acids. CDR3 in DNA: TGTGCCACCAGCAGAGATATGGGGGGTTCGGAGACCCAGTACTTC. Translating gives CATSRDMGGSETQYF.

The chain has TRBV27 and TRBJ2-3; D remains ambiguous. This CDR3 is built from 12 residues. Germline values: CDR1 MNHEY, CDR2 SMNVEV (reference sequence). The V gene lost 3 bases and the J gene lost 1 base, with 2 bases spanning the gap. CDR3 nucleotides: TGTGCCAGCAGTTTGCGCACAGATACGCAGTATTTT. It encodes CASSLRTDTQYF.

The chain couples TRBV25-1 to TRBJ1-5; tentative D call: TRBD1 (6 bases). The CDR3 runs 16 residues. Germline values: CDR1 MGHDK, CDR2 SYGVNS. The ends were cut back, 2 bases at V and 2 bases at J, with 13 bases in the middle. The CDR3: CASSETSGGRNQPQHF. The CDR3, as DNA: TGTGCCAGCAGTGAAACGTCGGGGGGCCGCAATCAGCCCCAGCATTTT. Variable domain in full (rest from reference TRBV25-1 and TRBJ1-5): EADIYQTPRYLVIGTGKKITLECSQTMGHDKMYWYQQDPGMELHLIHYSYGVNSTEKGDLSSESTVSRIRTEHFPLTLESARPSHTSQYLCASSETSGGRNQPQHFGDGTRLSIL.

This chain uses TRBV5-1 with TRBJ1-3, with 7 bases aligning to TRBD1. This CDR3 has 14 residues. With V trimmed by 5 bases and J by 2 bases, 4 bases remained unmatched. The germline gives CDR1 SGHRS, CDR2 YFSETQ. The CDR3 DNA reads TGCGCCAGCAGTCTCCAGGGGGCTGGAAACACCATATATTTT. It yields the protein CASSLQGAGNTIYF.

The V gene is TRBV2, the J gene TRBJ2-1; 7 bases align to TRBD2. The V and J ends lost 2 bases and 3 bases, in that order; junction bases with no gene match: 4. The germline V gene encodes CDR1 SNHLY and CDR2 FYNNEI. The CDR3 runs 15 residues. The CDR3 sequence: CASSEKGLNYNEQFF. CDR3 sequence (DNA): TGTGCCAGCAGTGAAAAGGGACTAAACTACAATGAGCAGTTCTTC.